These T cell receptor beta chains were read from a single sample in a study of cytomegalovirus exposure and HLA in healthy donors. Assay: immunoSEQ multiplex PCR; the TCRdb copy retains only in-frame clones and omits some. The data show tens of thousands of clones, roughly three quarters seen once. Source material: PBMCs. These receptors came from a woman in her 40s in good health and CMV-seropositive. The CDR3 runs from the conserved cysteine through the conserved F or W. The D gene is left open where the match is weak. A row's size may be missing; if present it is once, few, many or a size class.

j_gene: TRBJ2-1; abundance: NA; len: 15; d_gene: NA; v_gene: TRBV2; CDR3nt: TGTGCCAGCAGTGCCCTTGAGGGGGAAGGTGATGAGCAGTTCTTC; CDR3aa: CASSALEGEGDEQFF
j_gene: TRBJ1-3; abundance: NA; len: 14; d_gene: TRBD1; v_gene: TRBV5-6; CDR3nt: TGTGCCAGCAGCTCACAGGGGGCTGGAAACACCATATATTTT; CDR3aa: CASSSQGAGNTIYF
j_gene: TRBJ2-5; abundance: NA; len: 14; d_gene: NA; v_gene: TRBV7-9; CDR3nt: TGTGCCAGCAGCTTAGAGACACCAAAGGAGACCCAGTACTTC; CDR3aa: CASSLETPKETQYF
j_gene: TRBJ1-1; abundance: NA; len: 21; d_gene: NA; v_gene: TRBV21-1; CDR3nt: TGTGCCAGCAGCAAAGTTCCTCGGGGGACAGGCCCCTTTACCGCCAGCACTGAAGCTTTCTTT; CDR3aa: CASSKVPRGTGPFTASTEAFF
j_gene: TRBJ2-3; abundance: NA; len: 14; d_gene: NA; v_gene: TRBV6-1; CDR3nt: TGTGCCAGCAGGGCGACTAGTATCGCAGATACGCAGTATTTT; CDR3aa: CASRATSIADTQYF
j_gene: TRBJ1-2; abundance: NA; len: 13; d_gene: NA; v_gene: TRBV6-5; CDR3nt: TGTGCCAGCGCGTTGACGGGTGTTGATGGCTACACCTTC; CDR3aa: CASALTGVDGYTF
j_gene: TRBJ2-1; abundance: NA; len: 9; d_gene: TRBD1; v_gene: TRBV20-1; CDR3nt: TGCAGTGCGGGACAGGGACAGTTCTTC; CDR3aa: CSAGQGQFF
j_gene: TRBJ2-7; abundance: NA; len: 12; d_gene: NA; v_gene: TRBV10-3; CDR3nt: TGTGCCATCAGTGCAGACACCCTCGAGCAGTACTTC; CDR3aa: CAISADTLEQYF
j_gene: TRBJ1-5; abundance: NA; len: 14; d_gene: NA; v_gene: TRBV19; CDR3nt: TGTGCCAGTAGGGGGCCGGGTCCCGATCAGCCCCAGCATTTT; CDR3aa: CASRGPGPDQPQHF
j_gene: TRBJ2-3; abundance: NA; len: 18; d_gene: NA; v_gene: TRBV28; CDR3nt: TGTGCCAGCAGGGAGACCGGGACACCTTTGGGTAGTGGGGATACGCAGTATTTT; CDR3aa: CASRETGTPLGSGDTQYF
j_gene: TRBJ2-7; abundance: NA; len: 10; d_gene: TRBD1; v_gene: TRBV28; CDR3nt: TGTGCCAGCAGCAGGGGGGAGCAGTACTTC; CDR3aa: CASSRGEQYF
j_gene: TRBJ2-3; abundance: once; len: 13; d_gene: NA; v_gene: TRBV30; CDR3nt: TGTGCCTGGAGTCTTCCCAGCACAGATACGCAGTATTTT; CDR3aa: CAWSLPSTDTQYF
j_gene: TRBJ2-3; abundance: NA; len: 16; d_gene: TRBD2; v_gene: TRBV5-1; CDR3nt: TGCGCCAGCAGCTTGAGCCCGGGGGGTGGCACAGATACGCAGTATTTT; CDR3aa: CASSLSPGGGTDTQYF
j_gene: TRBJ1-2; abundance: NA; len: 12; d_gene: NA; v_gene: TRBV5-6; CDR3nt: TGTGCCAGCAGCTCGGAGAACTATGGCTACACCTTC; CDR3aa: CASSSENYGYTF
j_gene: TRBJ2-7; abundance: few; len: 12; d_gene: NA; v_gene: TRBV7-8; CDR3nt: TGTGCCAGCAGCTTAGGTCGGGGGGAGCAGTACTTC; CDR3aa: CASSLGRGEQYF
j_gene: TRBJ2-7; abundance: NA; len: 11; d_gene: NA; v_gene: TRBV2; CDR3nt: TGTGCCACGGGACTCGTCTACGAGCAGTACTTC; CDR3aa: CATGLVYEQYF
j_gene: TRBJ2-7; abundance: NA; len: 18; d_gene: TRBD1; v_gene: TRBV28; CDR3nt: TGTGCCAGCAGCTCTCAGGGGACAGGGCGAAAAGGATACTACGAGCAGTACTTC; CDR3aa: CASSSQGTGRKGYYEQYF
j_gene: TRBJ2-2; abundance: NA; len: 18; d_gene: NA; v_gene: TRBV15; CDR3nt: TGTGCCACCAGCAAACCAGGGGGCGCGGGAGCGTCACTAGGGGAGCTGTTTTTT; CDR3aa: CATSKPGGAGASLGELFF
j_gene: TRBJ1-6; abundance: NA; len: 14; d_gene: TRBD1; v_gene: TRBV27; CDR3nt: TGTGCCAGCAGTCAGGGACAGGGAAATTCACCCCTCCACTTT; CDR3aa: CASSQGQGNSPLHF
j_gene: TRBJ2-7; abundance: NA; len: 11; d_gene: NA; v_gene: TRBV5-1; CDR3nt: TGCGCCAGCAGCCTAGCCAACGAGCAGTACTTC; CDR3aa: CASSLANEQYF
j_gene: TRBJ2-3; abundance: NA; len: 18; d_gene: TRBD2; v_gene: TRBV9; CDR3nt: TGTGCCAGCAGCGTAGCTACAGGACTAGGGGCCGGCACAGATACGCAGTATTTT; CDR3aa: CASSVATGLGAGTDTQYF
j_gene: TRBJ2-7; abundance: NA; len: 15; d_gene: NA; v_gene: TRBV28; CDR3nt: TGTGCCAGCAGAGGCCGGGAGCAACCTTACTACGAGCAGTACTTC; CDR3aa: CASRGREQPYYEQYF
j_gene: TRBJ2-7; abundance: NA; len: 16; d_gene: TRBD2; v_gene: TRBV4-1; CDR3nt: TGCGCCAGCAGCCAAGATCAGTCTAGCGGGAGATACGAGCAGTACTTC; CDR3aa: CASSQDQSSGRYEQYF
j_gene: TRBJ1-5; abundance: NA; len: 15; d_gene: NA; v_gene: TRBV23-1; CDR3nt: TGCGCCAGCAGTCAACCCAGCCACAGGGATCAGCCCCAGCATTTT; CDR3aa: CASSQPSHRDQPQHF